The rows below give T cell receptor beta chains drawn from one sample of a study of blood T cell repertoires in COVID-19. The data were produced by immunoSEQ multiplex PCR, yet TCRdb's version contains in-frame clones alone and is incomplete. The sample has about 77,000 clones, around 88% seen once. The source material was peripheral blood. Receptors were obtained from a woman aged 80 or older with acute or convalescent COVID-19. CDR3s include the opening cysteine and the closing phenylalanine or tryptophan. A D gene is named only where the DNA matches it firmly. Clone size is not always given. Where it is, it says once, few, many or a class for expanded clones.

>TRBJ2-4|NA|NA|TRBV5-5
CASSLAGRGDIQYF
TGTGCCAGCAGCTTGGCCGGGAGAGGTGACATTCAGTACTTC
>TRBJ2-2|TRBD2|NA|TRBV25-1
CASSDRLAGNRELFF
TGTGCCAGCAGTGACCGACTAGCGGGGAACCGGGAGCTGTTTTTT
>TRBJ1-4|TRBD1|once|TRBV19
CASSRGQEIATNEKLFF
TGTGCCAGTAGTCGTGGACAGGAAATCGCAACTAATGAAAAACTGTTTTTT
>TRBJ2-1|TRBD2|NA|TRBV5-6
CASSLGGRASEQFF
TGTGCCAGCAGCTTAGGCGGGAGGGCCAGTGAGCAGTTCTTC
>TRBJ1-6|NA|NA|TRBV30
CAWSAPDRGYNSPLHF
TGTGCCTGGAGTGCCCCGGACAGAGGTTATAATTCACCCCTCCACTTT
>TRBJ1-1|TRBD1|NA|TRBV15
CATSSPRGQEAFF
TGTGCCACCAGCAGCCCTAGGGGGCAAGAAGCTTTCTTT
>TRBJ2-7|TRBD1|once|TRBV6-6
CASTKQGAAYEQYF
TGTGCCAGCACCAAACAGGGGGCAGCATACGAGCAGTACTTC
>TRBJ1-1|TRBD1|once|TRBV6-5
CASSRTGMNTEAFF
TGTGCCAGCAGTCGGACAGGGATGAACACTGAAGCTTTCTTT
>TRBJ2-3|NA|NA|TRBV4-2
CASSQVSGTVTDTQYF
TGTGCCAGCAGCCAGGTTTCCGGGACTGTCACAGATACGCAGTATTTT
>TRBJ2-5|NA|NA|TRBV18
CASFPGQARGETQYF
TGTGCCAGCTTCCCCGGACAAGCCCGAGGAGAGACCCAGTACTTC
>TRBJ2-7|TRBD2|NA|TRBV19
CASKRTSGGSYEQYF
TGTGCCAGCAAGCGGACTAGCGGGGGGAGCTACGAGCAGTACTTC
>TRBJ2-5|NA|few|TRBV15
CATRQERSGETQYF
TGTGCCACCAGGCAAGAGAGAAGCGGGGAGACCCAGTACTTC
>TRBJ1-3|NA|NA|TRBV15
CATSRGGRSSGNTIYF
TGTGCCACCAGCAGAGGGGGCAGAAGCTCTGGAAACACCATATATTTT
>TRBJ1-1|NA|NA|TRBV5-4
CASSSGVQTNTEAFF
TGTGCCAGCAGCTCGGGGGTGCAGACAAACACTGAAGCTTTCTTT
>TRBJ1-4|TRBD1|NA|TRBV4-1
CASSQDPRGNEKLFF
TGCGCCAGCAGCCAAGATCCCAGGGGGAATGAAAAACTGTTTTTT
>TRBJ1-2|TRBD1|NA|TRBV30
CAWSARQGYGYTF
TGTGCCTGGAGTGCCCGACAGGGCTATGGCTACACCTTC
>TRBJ1-2|TRBD1|NA|TRBV6-5
CASSKGQAGGYTF
TGTGCCAGCAGCAAAGGACAGGCTGGCGGCTACACCTTC
>TRBJ2-1|TRBD1|NA|TRBV4-1
CASSQYGTEGYNEQFF
TGCGCCAGCAGCCAATATGGGACAGAGGGCTACAATGAGCAGTTCTTC
>TRBJ1-5|NA|NA|TRBV18
CASSPDKGQPQHF
TGTGCCAGCTCACCGGACAAAGGGCAGCCCCAGCATTTT
>TRBJ2-7|NA|NA|TRBV1
CTSREKDYSYEQYF
TGCACCAGCAGAGAAAAGGACTACTCCTACGAGCAGTACTTC
>TRBJ2-3|TRBD2|NA|TRBV5-1
CASSLGTSGERTDTQYF
TGCGCCAGCAGCTTAGGGACTAGCGGGGAGCGGACAGATACGCAGTATTTT
>TRBJ2-3|NA|NA|TRBV19
CASSIGAVAGAIGDTQYF
TGTGCCAGTAGTATTGGGGCCGTGGCGGGGGCGATCGGGGATACGCAGTATTTT
>TRBJ1-1|NA|NA|TRBV19
CASSPDQGPSTEAFF
TGTGCCAGTAGTCCCGATCAGGGTCCGAGCACTGAAGCTTTCTTT
>TRBJ2-7|TRBD2|NA|TRBV5-4
CASSYMAGGREQYF
TGTGCCAGCAGCTATATGGCGGGGGGGAGGGAGCAGTACTTC
>TRBJ1-2|NA|NA|TRBV30
CAWSKGDNYGYTF
TGTGCCTGGAGCAAAGGGGATAACTATGGCTACACCTTC
>TRBJ2-1|NA|once|TRBV5-6
CASSVQGMSDEQFF
TGTGCCAGCAGCGTCCAGGGGATGTCGGATGAGCAGTTCTTC
>TRBJ1-2|NA|NA|TRBV5-1
CASSLVAPGALELGYTF
TGCGCCAGCAGCTTGGTGGCTCCAGGGGCGCTCGAACTAGGCTACACCTTC
>TRBJ2-3|TRBD1|NA|TRBV5-1
CASSRAGTGVDTQYF
TGCGCCAGCAGCCGGGCGGGGACAGGGGTGGATACGCAGTATTTT
>TRBJ2-7|NA|NA|TRBV7-3
CASSLQGMREQYF
TGTGCCAGCAGCTTACAGGGGATGAGGGAGCAGTACTTC
>TRBJ2-3|TRBD1|NA|TRBV19
CASSWQGATDTQYF
TGTGCCAGTAGTTGGCAGGGGGCTACAGATACGCAGTATTTT
>TRBJ1-2|NA|NA|TRBV6-5
CASSPDTGANGYTF
TGTGCCAGCAGTCCGGACACCGGTGCGAATGGCTACACCTTC
>TRBJ1-2|TRBD1|once|TRBV19
CAGSPGQGAPEHGYTF
TGTGCCGGATCACCGGGACAGGGGGCCCCGGAACATGGCTACACCTTC
>TRBJ2-6|TRBD1|few|TRBV19
CASSTLTGRFGANVLTF
TGTGCCAGTAGTACCCTGACAGGGCGTTTTGGGGCCAACGTCCTGACTTTC
>TRBJ2-7|TRBD2|NA|TRBV6-2/TRBV6-3
CASSSTTLAGVSSEQYF
TGTGCCAGCAGTTCGACAACACTAGCGGGAGTGAGTTCCGAGCAGTACTTC
>TRBJ1-5|TRBD1|once|TRBV30
CAWSPGQGNQPQHF
TGTGCCTGGAGCCCTGGACAGGGCAATCAGCCCCAGCATTTT
>TRBJ1-2|NA|NA|TRBV5-8
CASSLTGLWGYTF
TGTGCCAGCAGCTTGACAGGTCTTTGGGGCTACACCTTC
>TRBJ1-4|TRBD1|NA|TRBV3-1/TRBV3-2
CASSQDARGPEGTNEKLFF
TGTGCCAGCAGCCAAGATGCCAGGGGGCCCGAGGGAACTAATGAAAAACTGTTTTTT
>TRBJ2-7|NA|NA|TRBV28
CASREGGVKSYEQYF
TGTGCCAGCAGGGAGGGGGGGGTGAAGTCCTACGAGCAGTACTTC
>TRBJ2-1|TRBD2|few|TRBV2
CASSGNSGRVNEQFF
TGTGCCAGCAGTGGTAATAGCGGGAGGGTAAATGAGCAGTTCTTC
>TRBJ1-4|TRBD1|NA|TRBV19
CASSKRGQVYEKLFF
TGTGCCAGTAGTAAGAGAGGACAGGTTTACGAAAAACTGTTTTTT
>TRBJ2-3|TRBD2|NA|TRBV7-8
CASSFGTSARTDTQYF
TGTGCCAGCAGCTTCGGGACTAGCGCACGCACAGATACGCAGTATTTT
>TRBJ2-7|NA|NA|TRBV6-2/TRBV6-3
CASSPLYEQYF
TGTGCCAGCAGTCCCCTTTACGAGCAGTACTTC
>TRBJ2-2|TRBD2|NA|TRBV19
CASSLASGTLGAGELFF
TGTGCCAGTAGTCTCGCTAGCGGGACCCTGGGTGCCGGGGAGCTGTTTTTT
>TRBJ1-2|NA|once|TRBV25-1
CASSGQVQGRAYGYTF
TGTGCCAGCAGTGGACAGGTACAGGGACGGGCTTATGGCTACACCTTC
>TRBJ2-7|TRBD2|NA|TRBV5-1
CASSLVAGGGSYVDEQYF
TGCGCCAGCAGCTTGGTTGCGGGGGGGGGCTCCTACGTGGACGAGCAGTACTTC
>TRBJ2-1|NA|NA|TRBV11-2
CASRLGRDAYNEQFF
TGTGCCAGCAGGCTAGGGCGGGACGCCTACAATGAGCAGTTCTTC
>TRBJ2-6|NA|NA|TRBV15
CATSTYSPGANVLTF
TGTGCCACCAGCACCTACAGTCCTGGGGCCAACGTCCTGACTTTC